This T cell receptor beta chain comes out of a study of neurological immune-mediated disorders. CDR3 size: 14 residues. Germline V lookup: CDR1 KGHDR, CDR2 SFDVKD. The trim removed 4 bases at V and 7 bases at J, leaving 5 bases unmatched. This clonotype was picked up many times. CD4+ or CD8+ T cells at a count of 1 million served as input for the sorted libraries. As for the cDNA, it was generated by 5'RACE with 10-nucleotide random UMIs. MiXCR, applied by TCRdb to the 5' RACE reads, yields one record per CDR3 protein. This table holds tens of thousands of distinct CDR3 sequences, under 5% found once. The rearrangement links TRBV24-1 to TRBJ1-5; 8 positions match TRBD1. The sequence came from a middle-aged woman with multiple sclerosis. Sequenced: CD4+ T cells from blood. CDR3 region: CATSDGQGGQPQHF. The CDR3 DNA is TGTGCCACCAGTGACGGACAGGGAGGACAGCCCCAGCATTTT.